The clone carrying this T cell receptor beta chain was observed at least ten times. Its matching antigen is unknown. CDR1 is DFQATT and CDR2 is SNEGSKA in the germline V gene (reference sequence). The CDR3 runs 15 residues. V shed 5 bases and J 5 bases; nucleotides not matched to a gene: 12. This entry is derived from a study of T cell repertoires in cytomegalovirus infection. Broader study findings: What dominated the ex vivo response were HLA-C-restricted CMV-specific TCR beta clonotypes. Based on cumulative public TCR beta family frequency, carriers of CMV plus the relevant HLA were identified.

TCRdb called the reads again in MiXCR, with one record for every CDR3 protein. This table holds hundreds of thousands of distinct CDR3 sequences, about a sixth found once. The V call is TRBV20-1, the J call TRBJ1-5, with 7 nucleotides matching TRBD1. This TCR was recovered from a human donor in good health (CMV status not recorded). Some clones in this sample may be carry-over from other donors' samples. Source material: PBMCs. In DNA, the CDR3 is TGCAGTGCTCAGAAGACAGGGCTCGTAGATCAGCCCCAGCATTTT. It specifies CSAQKTGLVDQPQHF.